This T cell receptor beta chain was retrieved from a study of vaccination effects on CD4 cells after COVID-19. The overall study: Sequencing in the ViraFEST assay came after antigen-specific CD4+ T cells had been expanded with viral peptide pools, which were used to stimulate PBMC. Post-vaccine specimens were collected at a median of 72 days following the second dose.

Isolation of CD4+ T cells took place after about 10 days of culture. Either the mRNA-1273 or the BNT162b2 vaccine was given to participants as two doses. IL-2 medium took the place of half the medium on both days 3 and 7. Clones were sequenced by immunoSEQ multiplex PCR, and TCRdb holds only the in-frame ones, with some missing. The sample has approximately 37,000 clones; under 70% are singletons. This clone appeared a few times. Its target is not known. The CDR3 is 14 amino acids. From germline, CDR1 is SGHVS and CDR2 FQNEAQ. V lost 3 bases, J lost 6 bases, and 11 bases lay in between. Findings and caveats of the study: Clonal contraction was marked in infection- and vaccine-induced clones late after vaccination.

Sequenced here: CD4+ T cells from PBMCs cultured without peptide, sampled after COVID-19 vaccination. V and J are TRBV7-8 and TRBJ1-4; D gene ambiguous. The source of this sequence is a human donor who received a COVID-19 vaccine. The CDR3 DNA sequence: TGTGCCAGCAGCTTGGGAAGGGTAGATGAAAAACTGTTTTTT. Encoded protein: CASSLGRVDEKLFF.